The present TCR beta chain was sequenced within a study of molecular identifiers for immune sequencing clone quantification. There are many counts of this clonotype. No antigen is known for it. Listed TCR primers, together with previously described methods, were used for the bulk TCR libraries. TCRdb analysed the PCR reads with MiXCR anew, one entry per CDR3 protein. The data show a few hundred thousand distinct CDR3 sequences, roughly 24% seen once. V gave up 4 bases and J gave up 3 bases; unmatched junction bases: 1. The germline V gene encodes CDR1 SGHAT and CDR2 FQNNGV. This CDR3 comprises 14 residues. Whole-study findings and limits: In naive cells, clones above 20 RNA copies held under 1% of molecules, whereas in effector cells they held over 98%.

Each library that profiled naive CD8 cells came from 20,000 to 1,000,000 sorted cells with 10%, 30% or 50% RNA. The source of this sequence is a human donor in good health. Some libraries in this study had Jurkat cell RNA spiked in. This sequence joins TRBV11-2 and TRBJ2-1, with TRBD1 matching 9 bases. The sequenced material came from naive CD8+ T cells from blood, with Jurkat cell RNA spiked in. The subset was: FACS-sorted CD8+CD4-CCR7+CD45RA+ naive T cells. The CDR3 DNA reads TGTGCCAGCAGCTGGGGACAGGGCTACAATGAGCAGTTCTTC. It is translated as CASSWGQGYNEQFF.